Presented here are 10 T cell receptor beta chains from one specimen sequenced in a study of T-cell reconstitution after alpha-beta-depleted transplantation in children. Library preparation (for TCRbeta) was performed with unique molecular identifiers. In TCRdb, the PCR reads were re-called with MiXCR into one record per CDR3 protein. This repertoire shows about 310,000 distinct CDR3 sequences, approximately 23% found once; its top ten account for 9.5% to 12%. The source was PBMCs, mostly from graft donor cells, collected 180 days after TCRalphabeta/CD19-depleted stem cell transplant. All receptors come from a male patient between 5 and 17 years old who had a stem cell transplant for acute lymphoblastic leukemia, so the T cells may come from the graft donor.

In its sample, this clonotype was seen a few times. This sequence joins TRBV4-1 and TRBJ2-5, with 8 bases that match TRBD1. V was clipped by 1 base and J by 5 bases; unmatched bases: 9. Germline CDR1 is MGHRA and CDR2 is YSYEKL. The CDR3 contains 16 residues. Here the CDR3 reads CASSQVLRTGWETQYF. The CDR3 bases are TGCGCCAGCAGCCAAGTACTGAGGACAGGGTGGGAGACCCAGTACTTC.

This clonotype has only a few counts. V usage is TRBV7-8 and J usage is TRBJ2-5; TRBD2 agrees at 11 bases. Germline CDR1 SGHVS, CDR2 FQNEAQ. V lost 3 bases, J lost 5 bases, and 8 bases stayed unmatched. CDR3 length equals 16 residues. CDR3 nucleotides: TGTGCCAGCAGCTTTAGCGGGAGGGCCACTTCGGAGACCCAGTACTTC. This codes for CASSFSGRATSETQYF.

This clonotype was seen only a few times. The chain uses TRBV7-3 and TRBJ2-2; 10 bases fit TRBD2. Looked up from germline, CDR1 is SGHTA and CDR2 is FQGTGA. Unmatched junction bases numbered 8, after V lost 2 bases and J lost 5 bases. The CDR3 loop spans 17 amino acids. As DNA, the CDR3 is TGTGCCAGCAGCTTAGGGTGGCTAGCGGGAGATACCGGGGAGCTGTTTTTT. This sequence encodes CASSLGWLAGDTGELFF.

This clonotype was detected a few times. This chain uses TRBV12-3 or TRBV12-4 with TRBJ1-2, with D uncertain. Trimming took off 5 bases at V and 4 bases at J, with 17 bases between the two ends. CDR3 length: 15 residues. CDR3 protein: CASSIPRRSLYGYTF. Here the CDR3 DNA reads TGTGCCAGCAGTATCCCGCGGAGGAGCCTCTATGGCTACACCTTC.

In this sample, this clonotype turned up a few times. In DNA, the CDR3 is TGTGCCAGCAGCCGACACCCGGGACGGAACTCTGGAAACACCATATATTTT. This translates into CASSRHPGRNSGNTIYF. The genes are TRBV14 and TRBJ1-3; TRBD1 is a possible D gene (5 bases). CDR1 is SGHDN, CDR2 FVKESK, per germline. Trimming took off 4 bases at V and 0 bases at J, with 16 bases between the two ends. The CDR3 sequence is 17 residues long.

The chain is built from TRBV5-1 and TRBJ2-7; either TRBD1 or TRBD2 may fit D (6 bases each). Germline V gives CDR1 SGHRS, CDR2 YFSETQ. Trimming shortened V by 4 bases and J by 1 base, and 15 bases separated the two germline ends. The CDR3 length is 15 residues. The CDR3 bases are TGCGCCAGCAGCGCCAGGGGAGGATGGTCCTACGAGCAGTACTTC. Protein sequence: CASSARGGWSYEQYF. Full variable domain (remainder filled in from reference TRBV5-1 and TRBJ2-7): KAGVTQTPRYLIKTRGQQVTLSCSPISGHRSVSWYQQTPGQGLQFLFEYFSETQRNKGNFPGRFSGRQFSNSRSEMNVSTLELGDSALYLCASSARGGWSYEQYFGPGTRLTVT.

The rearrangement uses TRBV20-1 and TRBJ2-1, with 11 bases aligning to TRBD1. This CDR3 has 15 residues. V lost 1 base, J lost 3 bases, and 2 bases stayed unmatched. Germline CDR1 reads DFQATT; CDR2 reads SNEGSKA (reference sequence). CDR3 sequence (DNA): TGCAGTGCTAGAGTCGGGACAGGGGGCTACAATGAGCAGTTCTTC. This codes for CSARVGTGGYNEQFF.

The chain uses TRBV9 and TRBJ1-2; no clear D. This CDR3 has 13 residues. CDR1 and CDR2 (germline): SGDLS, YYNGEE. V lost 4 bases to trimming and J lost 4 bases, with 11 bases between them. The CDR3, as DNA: TGTGCCAGCAGCTCGGACGAAACCTATGGCTACACCTTC. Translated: CASSSDETYGYTF.

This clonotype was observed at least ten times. The CDR3 loop reads CASSLVSGLAWDTQYF. The CDR3 DNA is TGCGCCAGCAGCTTGGTTTCCGGACTAGCATGGGATACGCAGTATTTT. The V and J genes are TRBV5-1 and TRBJ2-3; TRBD2 aligns across 8 bases. Trimming at V came to 0 bases and at J to 6 bases, leaving 9 bases not matched to a gene. Germline V lookup: CDR1 SGHRS, CDR2 YFSETQ. The CDR3 contains 16 residues.

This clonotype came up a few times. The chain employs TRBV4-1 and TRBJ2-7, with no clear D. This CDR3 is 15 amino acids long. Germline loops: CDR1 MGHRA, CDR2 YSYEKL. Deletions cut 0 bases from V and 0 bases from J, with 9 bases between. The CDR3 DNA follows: TGCGCCAGCAGCCAAGATACAAGTAGCTCCTACGAGCAGTACTTC. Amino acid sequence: CASSQDTSSSYEQYF.